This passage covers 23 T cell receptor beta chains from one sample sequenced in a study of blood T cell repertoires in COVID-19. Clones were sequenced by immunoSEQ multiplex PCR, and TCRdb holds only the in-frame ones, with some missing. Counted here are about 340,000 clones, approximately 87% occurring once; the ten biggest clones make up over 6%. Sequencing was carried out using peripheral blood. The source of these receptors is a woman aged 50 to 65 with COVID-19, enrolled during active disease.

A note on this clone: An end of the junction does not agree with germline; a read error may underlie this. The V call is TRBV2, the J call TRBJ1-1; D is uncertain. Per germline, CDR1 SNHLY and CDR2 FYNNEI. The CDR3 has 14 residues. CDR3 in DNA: TGTGCCAGCAGATTTATAACGGGGAACAGTGAAGCTTTCTTT. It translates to CASRFITGNSEAFF.

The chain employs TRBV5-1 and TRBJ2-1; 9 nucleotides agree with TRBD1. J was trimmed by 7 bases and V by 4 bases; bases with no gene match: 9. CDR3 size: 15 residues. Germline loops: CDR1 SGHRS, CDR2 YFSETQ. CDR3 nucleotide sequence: TGCGCCAGCAGCCCATGGGGACAGGGCACGAATGAGCAGTTCTTC. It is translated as CASSPWGQGTNEQFF.

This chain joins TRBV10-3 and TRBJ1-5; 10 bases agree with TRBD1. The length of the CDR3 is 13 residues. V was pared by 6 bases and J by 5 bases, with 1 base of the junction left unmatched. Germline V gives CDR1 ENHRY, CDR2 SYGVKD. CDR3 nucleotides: TGTGCCATCAGAGGACAGGGGGATCAGCCCCAGCATTTT. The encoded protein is CAIRGQGDQPQHF.

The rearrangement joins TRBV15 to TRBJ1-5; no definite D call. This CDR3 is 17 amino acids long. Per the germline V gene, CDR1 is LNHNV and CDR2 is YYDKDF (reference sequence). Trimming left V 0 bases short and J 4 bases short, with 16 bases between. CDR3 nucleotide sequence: TGTGCCACCAGCAGAGATCGTGTAGGCCAGCGGAATCAGCCCCAGCATTTT. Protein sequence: CATSRDRVGQRNQPQHF.

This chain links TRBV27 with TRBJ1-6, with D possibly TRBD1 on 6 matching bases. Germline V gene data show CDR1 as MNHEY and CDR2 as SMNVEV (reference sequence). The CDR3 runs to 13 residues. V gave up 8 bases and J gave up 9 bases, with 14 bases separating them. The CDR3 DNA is TGTGCCAGCCGCCTGACAGGTCCTTCACCCCTCCACTTT. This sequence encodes CASRLTGPSPLHF.

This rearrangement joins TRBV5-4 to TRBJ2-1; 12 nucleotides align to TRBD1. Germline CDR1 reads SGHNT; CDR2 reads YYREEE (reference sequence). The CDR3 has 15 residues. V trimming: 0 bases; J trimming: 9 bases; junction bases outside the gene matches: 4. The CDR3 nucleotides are TGTGCCAGCAGCTTGGCGGGACAGGGGGCTCGTGAGCAGTTCTTC. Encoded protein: CASSLAGQGAREQFF.

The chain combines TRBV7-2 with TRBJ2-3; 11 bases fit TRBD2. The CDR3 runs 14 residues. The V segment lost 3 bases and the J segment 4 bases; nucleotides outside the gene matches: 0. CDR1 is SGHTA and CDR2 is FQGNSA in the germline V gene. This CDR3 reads CASSLGLAADTQYF. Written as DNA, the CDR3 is TGTGCCAGCAGCTTGGGACTAGCGGCAGATACGCAGTATTTT.

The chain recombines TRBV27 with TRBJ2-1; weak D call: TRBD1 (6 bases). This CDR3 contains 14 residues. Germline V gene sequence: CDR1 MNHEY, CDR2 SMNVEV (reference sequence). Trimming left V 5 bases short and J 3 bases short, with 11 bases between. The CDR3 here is CASSDRSLYNEQFF. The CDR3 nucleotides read TGTGCCAGCAGTGACAGGAGCCTCTACAATGAGCAGTTCTTC.

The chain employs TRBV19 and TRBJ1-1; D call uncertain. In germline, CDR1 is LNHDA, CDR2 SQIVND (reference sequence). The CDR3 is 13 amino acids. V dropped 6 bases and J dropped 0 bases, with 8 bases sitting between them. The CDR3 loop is CASSQALNTEAFF. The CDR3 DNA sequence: TGTGCCAGTAGCCAGGCCCTGAACACTGAAGCTTTCTTT.

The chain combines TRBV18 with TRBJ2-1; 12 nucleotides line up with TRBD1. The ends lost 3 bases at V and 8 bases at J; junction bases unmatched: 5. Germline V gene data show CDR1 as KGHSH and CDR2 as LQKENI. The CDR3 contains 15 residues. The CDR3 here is CASSPGQGAWDEQFF. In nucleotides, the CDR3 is TGTGCCAGCTCACCGGGACAGGGGGCTTGGGATGAGCAGTTCTTC.

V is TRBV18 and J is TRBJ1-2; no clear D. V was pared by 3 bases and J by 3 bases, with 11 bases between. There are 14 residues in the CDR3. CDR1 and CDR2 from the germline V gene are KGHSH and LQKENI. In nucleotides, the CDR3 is TGTGCCAGCTCACCCACCCAAGAGCACTATGGCTACACCTTC. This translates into CASSPTQEHYGYTF. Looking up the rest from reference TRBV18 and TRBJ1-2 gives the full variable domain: NAGVMQNPRHLVRRRGQEARLRCSPMKGHSHVYWYRQLPEEGLKFMVYLQKENIIDESGMPKERFSAEFPKEGPSILRIQQVVRGDSAAYFCASSPTQEHYGYTFGSGTRLTVV.

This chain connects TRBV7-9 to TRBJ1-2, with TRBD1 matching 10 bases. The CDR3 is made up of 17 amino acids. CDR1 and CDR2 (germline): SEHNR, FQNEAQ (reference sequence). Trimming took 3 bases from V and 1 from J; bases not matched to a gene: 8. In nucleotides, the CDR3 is TGTGCCAGCAGCTTTAACGGACAGGGGGACAATAACTATGGCTACACCTTC. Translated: CASSFNGQGDNNYGYTF.

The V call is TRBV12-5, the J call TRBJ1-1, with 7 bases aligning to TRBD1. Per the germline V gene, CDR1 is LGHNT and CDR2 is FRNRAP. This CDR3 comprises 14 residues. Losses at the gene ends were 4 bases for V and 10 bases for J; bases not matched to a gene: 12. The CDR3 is CASGSTGQGEGAFF. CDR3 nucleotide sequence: TGTGCTAGTGGTTCGACAGGGCAAGGGGAAGGAGCTTTCTTT.

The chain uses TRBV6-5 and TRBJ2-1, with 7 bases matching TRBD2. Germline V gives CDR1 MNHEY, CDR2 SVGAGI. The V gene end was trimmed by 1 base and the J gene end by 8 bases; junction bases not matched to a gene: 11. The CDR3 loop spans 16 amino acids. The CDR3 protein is CASSYLGSGTPHEQFF. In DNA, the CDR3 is TGTGCCAGCAGTTACTTGGGGAGCGGGACTCCTCATGAGCAGTTCTTC.

The CDR3 DNA follows: TGTGCCAGCAGCGCTACCGGGACTACCCCCTACAATGAGCAGTTCTTC. Translation: CASSATGTTPYNEQFF. The genes are TRBV9 and TRBJ2-1; 7 bases are a match to TRBD2. In germline, CDR1 is SGDLS, CDR2 YYNGEE. The CDR3 has 16 amino acids. V gave up 3 bases and J gave up 2 bases; unmatched junction bases: 8. The full variable domain, completed using reference TRBV9 and TRBJ2-1, is DSGVTQTPKHLITATGQRVTLRCSPRSGDLSVYWYQQSLDQGLQFLIQYYNGEERAKGNILERFSAQQFPDLHSELNLSSLELGDSALYFCASSATGTTPYNEQFFGPGTRLTVL.

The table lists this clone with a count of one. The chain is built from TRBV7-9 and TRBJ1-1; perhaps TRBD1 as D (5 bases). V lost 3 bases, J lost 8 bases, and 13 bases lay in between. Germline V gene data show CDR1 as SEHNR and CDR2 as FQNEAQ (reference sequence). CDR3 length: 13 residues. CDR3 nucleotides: TGTGCCAGCAGCTTTAACATTGGGGGGGAAGCTTTCTTT. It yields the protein CASSFNIGGEAFF. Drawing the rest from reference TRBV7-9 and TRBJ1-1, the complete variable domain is DTGVSQNPRHKITKRGQNVTFRCDPISEHNRLYWYRQTLGQGPEFLTYFQNEAQLEKSRLLSDRFSAERPKGSFSTLEIQRTEQGDSAMYLCASSFNIGGEAFFGQGTRLTVV.

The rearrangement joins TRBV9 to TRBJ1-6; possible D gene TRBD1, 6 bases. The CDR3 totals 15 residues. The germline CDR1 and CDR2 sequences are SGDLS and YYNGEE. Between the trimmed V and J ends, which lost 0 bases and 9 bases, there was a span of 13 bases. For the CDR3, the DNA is TGTGCCAGCAGCGTAGTGGGGACACGGGGTTCACCCCTCCACTTT. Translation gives CASSVVGTRGSPLHF.

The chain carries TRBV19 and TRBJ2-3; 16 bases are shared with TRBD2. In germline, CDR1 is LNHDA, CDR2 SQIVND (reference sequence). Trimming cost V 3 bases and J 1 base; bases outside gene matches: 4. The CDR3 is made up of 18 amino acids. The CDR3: CASSMGLAGGPGTDTQYF. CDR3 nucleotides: TGTGCCAGTAGTATGGGACTAGCGGGAGGGCCTGGCACAGATACGCAGTATTTT.

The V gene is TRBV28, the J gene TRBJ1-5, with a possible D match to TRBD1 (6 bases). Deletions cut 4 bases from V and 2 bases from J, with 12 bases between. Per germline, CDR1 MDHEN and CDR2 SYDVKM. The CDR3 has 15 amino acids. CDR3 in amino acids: CASSSQDSGNQPQHF. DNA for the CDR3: TGTGCCAGCAGTTCCCAGGACAGCGGCAATCAGCCCCAGCATTTT.

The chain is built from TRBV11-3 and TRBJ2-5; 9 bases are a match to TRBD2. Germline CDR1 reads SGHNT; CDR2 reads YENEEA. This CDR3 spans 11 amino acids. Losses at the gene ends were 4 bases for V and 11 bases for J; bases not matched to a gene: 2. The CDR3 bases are TGTGCCAGCAGCTCCCTAGCGGGGCAGTACTTC. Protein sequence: CASSSLAGQYF.

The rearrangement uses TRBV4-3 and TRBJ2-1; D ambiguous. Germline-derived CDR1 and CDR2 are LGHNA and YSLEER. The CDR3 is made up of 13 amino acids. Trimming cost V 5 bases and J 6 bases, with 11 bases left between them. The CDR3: CASSLTASNEQFF. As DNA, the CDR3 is TGCGCCAGCAGCTTGACTGCCTCCAATGAGCAGTTCTTC.

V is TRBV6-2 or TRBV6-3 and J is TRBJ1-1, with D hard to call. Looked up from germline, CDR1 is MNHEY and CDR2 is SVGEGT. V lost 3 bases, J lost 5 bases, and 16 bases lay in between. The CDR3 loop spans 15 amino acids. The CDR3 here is CASSYQALRRTEAFF. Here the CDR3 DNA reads TGTGCCAGCAGTTATCAAGCTCTGAGGAGGACTGAAGCTTTCTTT.

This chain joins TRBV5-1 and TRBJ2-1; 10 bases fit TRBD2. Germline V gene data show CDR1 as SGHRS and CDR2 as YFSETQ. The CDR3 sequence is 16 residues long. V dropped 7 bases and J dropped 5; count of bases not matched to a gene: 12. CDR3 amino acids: CASGSKAGGPHNEQFF. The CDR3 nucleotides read TGCGCCAGCGGGTCGAAAGCGGGAGGGCCTCACAATGAGCAGTTCTTC.